This TCR beta chain was found in a study of cytomegalovirus exposure and HLA in healthy donors. With respect to this clone: Its target is unknown.

PCR amplification relied on 60 Vbeta primers (plus 13 Jbeta primers). Some clones are missing from TCRdb's copy, which holds only in-frame ones; the method was immunoSEQ multiplex PCR. The data contain about 40,000 clones, 60% to 70% of them singletons. The CDR3 totals 18 residues. V dropped 2 bases and J dropped 6; count of bases not matched to a gene: 10. Per germline, CDR1 MGHRA and CDR2 YSYEKL. Whole-study findings and limits: A few of the chains that were CMV-associated were confirmed in vitro to be specific for CMV antigens.

The specimen was PBMCs. This clonotype originated in a man aged 40-49 years in good health and CMV-seronegative. The gene calls are TRBV4-1 and TRBJ2-4; 13 nucleotides agree with TRBD2. The CDR3 loop is CASSQLLAGGPRGNIQYF. The CDR3 DNA sequence: TGCGCCAGCAGCCAATTACTAGCGGGGGGGCCCCGGGGAAACATTCAGTACTTC.